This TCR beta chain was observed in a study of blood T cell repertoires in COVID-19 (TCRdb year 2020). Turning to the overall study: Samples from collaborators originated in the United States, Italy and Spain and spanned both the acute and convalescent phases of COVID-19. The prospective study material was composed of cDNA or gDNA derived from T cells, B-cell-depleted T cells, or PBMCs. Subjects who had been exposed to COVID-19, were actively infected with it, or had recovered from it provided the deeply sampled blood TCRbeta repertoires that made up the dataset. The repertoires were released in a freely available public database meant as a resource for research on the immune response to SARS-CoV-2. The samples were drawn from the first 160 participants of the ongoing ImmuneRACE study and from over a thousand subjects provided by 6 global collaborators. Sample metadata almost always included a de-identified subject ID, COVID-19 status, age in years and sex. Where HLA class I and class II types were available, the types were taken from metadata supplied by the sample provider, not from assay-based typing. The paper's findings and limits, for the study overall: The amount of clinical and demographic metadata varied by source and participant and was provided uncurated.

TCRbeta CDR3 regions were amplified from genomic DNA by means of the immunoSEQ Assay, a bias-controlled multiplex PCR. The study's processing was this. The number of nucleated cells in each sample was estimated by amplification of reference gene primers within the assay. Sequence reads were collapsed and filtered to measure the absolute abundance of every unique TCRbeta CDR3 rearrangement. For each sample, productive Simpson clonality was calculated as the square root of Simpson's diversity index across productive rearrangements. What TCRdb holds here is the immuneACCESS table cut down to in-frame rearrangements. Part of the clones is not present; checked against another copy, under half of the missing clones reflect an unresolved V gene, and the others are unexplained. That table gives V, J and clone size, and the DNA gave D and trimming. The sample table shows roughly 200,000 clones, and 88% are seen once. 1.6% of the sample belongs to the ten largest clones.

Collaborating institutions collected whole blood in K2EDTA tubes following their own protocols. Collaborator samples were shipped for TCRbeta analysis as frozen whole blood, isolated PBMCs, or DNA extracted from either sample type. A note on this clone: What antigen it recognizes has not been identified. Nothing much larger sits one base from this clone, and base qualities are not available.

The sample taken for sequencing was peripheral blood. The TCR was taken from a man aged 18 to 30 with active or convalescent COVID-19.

The sequenced DNA: TGTGCCACCAGTGATTTCCAGAATAGCAATCAGCCCCAGCATTTT. Its protein product is CATSDFQNSNQPQHF. The rearranged segments are TRBV24-1 and TRBJ1-5; the D gene is unclear. At the junction V is shortened by 1 base and J by 0 bases, with 6 bases in between. CDR1 and CDR2, per the germline V gene, are KGHDR and SFDVKD. Its CDR3 holds 15 amino acids, cysteine through phenylalanine. The sequence is cut down to CDR3 DNA, 45 bases in frame from base 1.